This passage covers 23 T cell receptor beta chains from one sample sequenced in a study of shared clonotypes between healthy human individuals. Data came from immunoSEQ multiplex PCR; TCRdb stores just in-frame clones and leaves some out. The table lists some 630,000 clones, 55% to 75% of them singletons. Sequencing was done on a sample of memory CD4+ T cells sorted from blood. Subset meaning: CD45RA-negative fraction. The receptors stem from a woman under 40 in good health.

The V gene is TRBV28, the J gene TRBJ2-3; D is perhaps TRBD2 (5 bases). CDR3 length: 16 residues. Per the germline V gene, CDR1 is MDHEN and CDR2 is SYDVKM. V was shortened by 3 bases and J by 3 bases, with 16 bases between the two germline ends. The CDR3 protein is CASSLARAGLTDTQYF. In nucleotides, the CDR3 is TGTGCCAGCAGTTTGGCGCGCGCGGGCCTTACAGATACGCAGTATTTT. Variable domain in full (rest from reference TRBV28 and TRBJ2-3): DVKVTQSSRYLVKRTGEKVFLECVQDMDHENMFWYRQDPGLGLRLIYFSYDVKMKEKGDIPEGYSVSREKKERFSLILESASTNQTSMYLCASSLARAGLTDTQYFGPGTRLTVL.

Of note for this clone: This sequence is one base from a far larger clone and is likely a read error. The same CDR3 arises from other DNA sequences in this sample as well. The chain uses TRBV5-6 and TRBJ2-2, with TRBD2 matching 13 bases. Looked up from germline, CDR1 is SGHDT and CDR2 is YYEEEE. The CDR3 sequence is 17 residues long. The ends lost 2 bases at V and 5 bases at J; junction bases unmatched: 6. The DNA for the CDR3 is TGTGCCAGCAGCTTAGCGGGACTAGCGGGATTAACCGGGGAGCTGTTTTTT. Translating gives CASSLAGLAGLTGELFF.

The chain employs TRBV7-3 and TRBJ2-5, with 10 bases identical to TRBD2. CDR1 SGHTA and CDR2 FQGTGA come from the germline V gene. CDR3 size: 16 residues. Trimming took 0 bases from V and 2 from J; bases not matched to a gene: 3. CDR3 residues: CASSLTWTSGQETQYF. Written as DNA, the CDR3 is TGTGCCAGCAGCTTAACTTGGACTAGCGGACAAGAGACCCAGTACTTC.

The V gene is TRBV7-2, the J gene TRBJ2-1, with D unclear. CDR3 length equals 15 residues. Trimming took 2 bases from V and 6 from J, leaving 14 bases between them. Germline V gene data show CDR1 as SGHTA and CDR2 as FQGNSA. CDR3 residues: CASSLRVDPRNEQFF. The CDR3 nucleotides are TGTGCCAGCAGCTTACGGGTAGACCCCCGCAATGAGCAGTTCTTC.

The rearrangement uses TRBV30 and TRBJ2-1; D perhaps matches TRBD2 (5 bases). V was clipped by 0 bases and J by 5 bases, with 8 bases between them. Germline loops: CDR1 GTSNPN, CDR2 SVGIG (reference sequence). This CDR3 is built from 13 residues. The CDR3 DNA sequence: TGTGCCTGGAGTGTTATGGGAGACAATGAGCAGTTCTTC. Translated, it gives CAWSVMGDNEQFF.

This clone was counted at least ten times. The chain couples TRBV20-1 to TRBJ2-4; unclear D gene. The CDR3 has 11 residues. CDR1 is DFQATT and CDR2 is SNEGSKA in the germline V gene (reference sequence). Trimming left V 0 bases short and J 6 bases short, with 3 bases between. The CDR3, as DNA: TGCAGTGCTAGAGACTCAAACATTCAGTACTTC. Protein sequence: CSARDSNIQYF.

V gene TRBV30 combines with J gene TRBJ1-2, with TRBD1 identical over 8 bases. The V and J ends lost 3 bases and 8 bases, in that order; junction bases with no gene match: 8. CDR1 is GTSNPN, CDR2 SVGIG, per germline (reference sequence). This CDR3 has 13 residues. CDR3: CAWRDGQGSGYTF. As DNA, the CDR3 is TGTGCCTGGAGGGACGGACAGGGCTCGGGCTACACCTTC.

This clone was seen many times. The chain has TRBV7-6 and TRBJ2-7; 10 nucleotides agree with TRBD2. The CDR3 consists of 16 residues. CDR1 and CDR2 (germline): SGHVS, FNYEAQ. With 1 base clipped from V and 6 bases from J, the junction kept 9 bases outside the gene matches. For the CDR3, the DNA is TGTGCCAGCAGCTTAGGACTAGCGGGTTCGAAGGGCGAGCAGTACTTC. Translating gives CASSLGLAGSKGEQYF.

The gene calls are TRBV27 and TRBJ1-1; D is unresolved. V dropped 5 bases and J dropped 1 base, with 23 bases sitting between them. The V gene's germline CDR1 is MNHEY and CDR2 SMNVEV (reference sequence). This CDR3 has 18 residues. The CDR3 loop is CASSPRATVGYGNTEAFF. CDR3 bases: TGTGCCAGCAGTCCTAGGGCCACGGTTGGATACGGGAACACTGAAGCTTTCTTT.

This clone was seen many times. This chain links TRBV9 with TRBJ2-1; 15 bases align to TRBD2. The CDR3 spans 20 residues. CDR1 is SGDLS, CDR2 YYNGEE, per germline. Trimming removed 3 bases from V and 2 bases from J; junction bases left unmatched: 12. The DNA for the CDR3 is TGTGCCAGCAGCGCTCGAGGGACTAGCGGGAGGACAGGGGCCTACAATGAGCAGTTCTTC. It encodes CASSARGTSGRTGAYNEQFF. Looking up the rest from reference TRBV9 and TRBJ2-1 gives the full variable domain: DSGVTQTPKHLITATGQRVTLRCSPRSGDLSVYWYQQSLDQGLQFLIQYYNGEERAKGNILERFSAQQFPDLHSELNLSSLELGDSALYFCASSARGTSGRTGAYNEQFFGPGTRLTVL.

The chain recombines TRBV2 with TRBJ2-3; 11 positions match TRBD2. Germline CDR1 is SNHLY and CDR2 is FYNNEI. This CDR3 is 15 amino acids long. Losses at the gene ends were 3 bases for V and 7 bases for J; bases not matched to a gene: 6. In nucleotides, the CDR3 is TGTGCCAGCAGTGACCCATTAGCGGGAGGGAATACGCAGTATTTT. Translated: CASSDPLAGGNTQYF.

CDR3 nucleotides: TGTGCCAGCAGCTTAGTTTCGGGACATACTCAGCCCCAGCATTTT. Encoded protein: CASSLVSGHTQPQHF. The rearrangement uses TRBV7-6 and TRBJ1-5; possible D gene TRBD1, 6 bases. Germline V gene data show CDR1 as SGHVS and CDR2 as FNYEAQ. Trimming took 1 base from V and 6 from J, leaving 13 bases between them. There are 15 residues in the CDR3. Together with reference TRBV7-6 and TRBJ1-5, the CDR3 gives the full variable domain: GAGVSQSPRYKVTKRGQDVALRCDPISGHVSLYWYRQALGQGPEFLTYFNYEAQQDKSGLPNDRFSAERPEGSISTLTIQRTEQRDSAMYRCASSLVSGHTQPQHFGDGTRLSIL.

This chain links TRBV18 with TRBJ2-7; 11 nucleotides match TRBD2. V shed 1 base and J 3 bases; nucleotides not matched to a gene: 8. This CDR3 is built from 17 residues. CDR1 is KGHSH and CDR2 is LQKENI in the germline V gene. This CDR3 is CASSPLMGTSGLYEQYF. CDR3 in DNA: TGTGCCAGCTCACCACTGATGGGGACTAGCGGACTCTACGAGCAGTACTTC.

This clone was seen a few times. Other DNA sequences from this sample encode an identical CDR3 as well. The rearrangement links TRBV29-1 to TRBJ2-5; no definite D call. The V end was cut by 7 bases, the J end by 1 base, with 13 bases between. The CDR3 sequence is 13 residues long. Germline lookup yields CDR1 SQVTM and CDR2 ANQGSEA. This CDR3 is CSGNGGPQETQYF. The CDR3, as DNA: TGCAGCGGGAACGGTGGGCCCCAAGAGACCCAGTACTTC. Looking up the rest from reference TRBV29-1 and TRBJ2-5 gives the full variable domain: SAVISQKPSRDICQRGTSLTIQCQVDSQVTMMFWYRQQPGQSLTLIATANQGSEATYESGFVIDKFPISRPNLTFSTLTVSNMSPEDSSIYLCSGNGGPQETQYFGPGTRLLVL.

The chain has TRBV7-2 and TRBJ1-5; TRBD1 agrees at 11 bases. This CDR3 has 18 amino acids. V dropped 2 bases and J dropped 5; count of bases not matched to a gene: 11. CDR1 is SGHTA and CDR2 is FQGNSA in the germline V gene. In DNA form, the CDR3 reads TGTGCCAGCAGCTTACGGTTGCTCCGGGACAGGGGGGATCAGCCCCAGCATTTT. This codes for CASSLRLLRDRGDQPQHF.

This clone has a handful of counts. This sequence joins TRBV19 and TRBJ2-1, with 10 bases that match TRBD2. This CDR3 comprises 14 residues. V shed 4 bases, J shed 10 bases, and the junction held 7 bases outside the gene matches. CDR1 is LNHDA, CDR2 SQIVND, per germline (reference sequence). DNA for the CDR3: TGTGCCAGTAGTACCGGACTAGCGGAGTGGGAGCAGTTCTTC. Translation gives CASSTGLAEWEQFF.

V is TRBV7-9 and J is TRBJ2-5; 8 bases align to TRBD1. V lost 5 bases to trimming and J lost 5 bases; unmatched junction nucleotides: 16. Germline V lookup: CDR1 SEHNR, CDR2 FQNEAQ (reference sequence). The CDR3 totals 17 residues. The CDR3 region is CASSAAFGQGAGETQYF. The CDR3 coding sequence is TGTGCCAGCAGCGCAGCTTTCGGGCAGGGGGCAGGGGAGACCCAGTACTTC. The full variable domain, with the rest looked up from reference TRBV7-9 and TRBJ2-5, is DTGVSQNPRHKITKRGQNVTFRCDPISEHNRLYWYRQTLGQGPEFLTYFQNEAQLEKSRLLSDRFSAERPKGSFSTLEIQRTEQGDSAMYLCASSAAFGQGAGETQYFGPGTRLLVL.

The V call is TRBV28, the J call TRBJ1-4, with D maybe TRBD1 (5 bases). CDR1 is MDHEN, CDR2 SYDVKM, per germline. The CDR3 is made up of 11 amino acids. CDR3 coding DNA: TGTGGGGCAGAGGGGAATGAAAAACTGTTTTTT. This encodes CGAEGNEKLFF.

The chain combines TRBV10-3 with TRBJ2-7; D is possibly TRBD1 (6 bases). Between the trimmed V and J ends, which lost 3 bases and 3 bases, there was a span of 12 bases. CDR1 is ENHRY, CDR2 SYGVKD, per germline. The CDR3 totals 14 residues. The DNA for the CDR3 is TGTGCCATCAGTGATCCTCCAGGGGTCTACGAGCAGTACTTC. It codes for CAISDPPGVYEQYF.

The gene calls are TRBV7-9 and TRBJ1-3, with D possibly matching TRBD1 (5 bases). The CDR3 extends over 15 amino acids. In germline, CDR1 is SEHNR, CDR2 FQNEAQ (reference sequence). The V end lost 5 bases, the J end lost 4 bases, and 15 bases lay between the germline ends. DNA of the CDR3: TGTGCCAGCAGCACTTGGGACCGGGGAGGAAACACCATATATTTT. The encoded protein is CASSTWDRGGNTIYF.

The chain couples TRBV28 to TRBJ2-2; D might be TRBD2 (6 bases). Germline V gene lookup returns CDR1 MDHEN and CDR2 SYDVKM. CDR3 length: 15 amino acids. The germline V and J ends were trimmed by 7 bases and 4 bases, with 16 bases remaining between them. CDR3: CASNGGQTTTGELFF. The CDR3 DNA reads as TGTGCCAGCAACGGAGGGCAGACGACCACCGGGGAGCTGTTTTTT.

In its sample, this clone was seen a few times. The chain uses TRBV27 and TRBJ2-5; 8 bases match TRBD2. Germline V gene lookup returns CDR1 MNHEY and CDR2 SMNVEV (reference sequence). The CDR3 is 14 amino acids. Trimming removed 5 bases from V and 5 bases from J; junction bases left unmatched: 7. In nucleotides, the CDR3 is TGTGCCAGCAGTAGTGCTCGGGAGGGGGAGACCCAGTACTTC. Protein sequence: CASSSAREGETQYF.

In this sample, this clone turned up a few times. The rearrangement uses TRBV19 and TRBJ1-2, with D maybe TRBD1 (5 bases). The V end lost 7 bases, the J end lost 1 base, and 13 bases lay between the germline ends. The CDR3 length is 14 residues. Germline CDR1 reads LNHDA; CDR2 reads SQIVND (reference sequence). The CDR3 spells CASTYPGNNYGYTF. The DNA for the CDR3 is TGTGCCAGTACCTACCCAGGGAATAACTATGGCTACACCTTC.